The entry that follows covers one T cell receptor (beta chain) sequence. One Seattle source followed patients from active infection through their disease course. The V gene end was trimmed by 5 bases and the J gene end by 3 bases; junction bases not matched to a gene: 4. The CDR3 runs 15 residues. CDR1 is SGHRS, CDR2 YFSETQ, per germline. Only in-frame clones appear in the TCRdb table, and some are missing; sequencing was by immunoSEQ multiplex PCR. This sample carries some 290,000 clones, nearly 90% of them seen once, and the ten largest clones take 0.8% to 1.3%. The sample originates from a study of blood T cell repertoires in COVID-19. Study at large: COVID-19 samples, acute and convalescent, were from the United States, Italy and Spain.

Sequencing was done on a sample of peripheral blood. This clonotype was sampled from a woman between 35 and 50 years old with COVID-19, enrolled during active disease. The chain combines TRBV5-1 with TRBJ2-3, with TRBD1 matching 12 bases. The DNA of the CDR3 is TGCGCCAGCAGGATGGGACAGGGGGCAACAGATACGCAGTATTTT. Residues: CASRMGQGATDTQYF.